This TCR beta chain emerged from a study of blood T cell repertoires in COVID-19 (dated by TCRdb to 2018 to 2021). In terms of the full investigation: The collaborator samples originated in the United States, Italy and Spain and spanned the acute and convalescent phases of COVID-19. The repertoires were released in a freely available public database intended as a resource for research on the immune response to SARS-CoV-2. The material from the prospective study consisted of cDNA or gDNA derived from T cells, B-cell-depleted T cells, or PBMCs. Samples were obtained from the ongoing ImmuneRACE study (first 160 participants) and from 1,200 or so subjects provided by 6 global collaborators. Subjects who had been exposed to COVID-19, were actively infected with it, or had recovered from it provided the deeply sampled blood TCRbeta repertoires that made up the dataset. Nearly every sample came with metadata listing a de-identified subject ID, COVID-19 status, age in years and sex. Where HLA class I and class II types were available, the types were taken from metadata supplied by the sample provider, not from assay-based typing.

About this clone itself: The target of this receptor is not known. No clone much larger than this one lies a single base away; base qualities are absent.

The collaborating institutions used their own protocols to collect whole blood in K2EDTA tubes. For TCRbeta analysis, collaborators shipped samples in one of three forms: frozen whole blood, isolated PBMCs, or DNA extracted from either of those sample types. The research as a whole found: The quantity of clinical and demographic metadata differed by source and by participant and was supplied without curation.

TCRbeta CDR3 regions were amplified from genomic DNA by means of the immunoSEQ Assay, a bias-controlled multiplex PCR. The source study handled its data this way. The number of nucleated cells in each sample was estimated by amplification of reference gene primers within the assay. To quantify the absolute abundance of each unique TCRbeta CDR3 rearrangement, sequence reads were collapsed and filtered. For each sample, productive Simpson clonality was calculated by taking the square root of Simpson's diversity index across productive rearrangements. TCRdb mirrors the immuneACCESS table, restricted to in-frame sequences. Some clones are absent from its copies; in checked studies, under half trace to an unresolved V gene, and the reason for the others is unknown. The V and J calls and clone size come from that table; D and trimming were worked out from the DNA. The sample includes about 39,000 clones, with about four fifths observed a single time. The ten top clones hold roughly 15% of the sample.

Its CDR3 holds 14 amino acids, cysteine through phenylalanine. The DNA shown is the 42-base CDR3, in frame from base 1. For this chain, trimming is 8 bases at the V end and 3 bases at the J end, and the number of junction bases without a gene match is 8. As encoded in the germline V gene, CDR1 is SGHVS while CDR2 is FQNEAQ. This clonotype was obtained from a man aged 45-65 years with active or convalescent COVID-19. In this chain, TRBV7-8 is recombined with TRBJ2-3, with 7 junctional bases fitting TRBD1. Sequenced material: peripheral blood. The sequenced DNA is TGTGCCAGCGAGGGGGCGGTCATGACAGATACGCAGTATTTT. The encoded protein is CASEGAVMTDTQYF.